This T cell receptor beta chain was found in a study of somatic mutations in cytotoxic T cells in rheumatoid arthritis. Looking at the study overall: Patient blood, approximately 31 ml in EDTA, was obtained immediately after diagnosis and prior to the start of any treatment.

As for this clone: Compared with germline, one end of the junction differs, possibly owing to a read error. The same CDR3 can be traced to other DNA sequences in this sample.

TCRdb keeps only in-frame clones here, not all; method: immunoSEQ multiplex PCR. The data hold 10,000 to 15,000 clones, with roughly 80% observed a single time. Germline V gives CDR1 MNHEY, CDR2 SMNVEV (reference sequence). This CDR3 has 13 amino acids. The material sequenced was CD8+ T cells sorted from blood. This sequence was found in an adult with rheumatoid arthritis. The chain employs TRBV27 and TRBJ2-7; no clear D. CDR3: CASSLGAHYEQYF. As DNA, the CDR3 is TGTGCCAGCAGTTTAGGTGCCCACTACGAGCAATACTTC.